Listed below are T cell receptor beta chains from one sample, sequenced in a study of shared clonotypes between healthy human individuals. Assay used: immunoSEQ multiplex PCR; TCRdb lists only in-frame clones, some missing. Of some 1,900,000 clones listed, about 94% were seen once; the top ten hold roughly 1%. Sequenced: naive CD8+ T cells sorted from blood. These receptors all stem from a young man in good health. CDR3s include the opening cysteine and the closing phenylalanine or tryptophan. D genes are given only for firm matches. Not every row has a clone size; where given, it reads once, few, many or a size class.

>TRBD1|TRBV19|once|TRBJ1-2
TGTGCCAGTAGTATGACAGGGGGCGGCTATGGCTACACCTTC
CASSMTGGGYGYTF
>TRBD2|TRBV7-8|NA|TRBJ2-5
TGTGCCAGCAGCTGGGGACTAGCGGGGACACAAGAGACCCAGTACTTC
CASSWGLAGTQETQYF
>NA|TRBV7-9|NA|TRBJ1-3
TGTGCCAGCAGCGTAGCGACAGGCCGCTCTGGAAACACCATATATTTT
CASSVATGRSGNTIYF
>TRBD1|TRBV27|NA|TRBJ2-7
TGTGCCAGCAGCCCCCCCGGGACAGGGTCATACGAGCAGTACTTC
CASSPPGTGSYEQYF
>TRBD2|TRBV7-6|once|TRBJ2-7
TGTGCCAGCAGCCTAGGAGGACCTAGCGGGGGCTACGAGCAGTACTTC
CASSLGGPSGGYEQYF
>TRBD1|TRBV4-1|NA|TRBJ2-7
TGCGCCAGCAGCCTAGTCGGACAGGGGGGTTGGTACGAGCAGTACTTC
CASSLVGQGGWYEQYF
>NA|TRBV7-3|NA|TRBJ2-7
TGTGCCAGCAGCCGAATCGTGAGGGCGGTAAACTACGAGCAGTACTTC
CASSRIVRAVNYEQYF
>NA|TRBV7-6|NA|TRBJ1-1
TGTGCCAGCAGCTCCTCTAGGGAGGGGACGAACACTGAAGCTTTCTTT
CASSSSREGTNTEAFF
>NA|TRBV7-9|NA|TRBJ2-5
TGTGCCAGCAGCTTAGCCCGACAGTACCAAGAGACCCAGTACTTC
CASSLARQYQETQYF
>NA|TRBV6-5|few|TRBJ1-3
TGTGCCAGCAGTTACGGGTTGGGGAACACCATATATTTT
CASSYGLGNTIYF
>NA|TRBV16|NA|TRBJ2-5
TGTGCCAGCAGCCAATCGGTTTTGCGGGTCGAGACCCAGTACTTC
CASSQSVLRVETQYF
>TRBD1|TRBV13|NA|TRBJ2-5
TGTGCCAGCAGCTTGCGACAGGGGGAAGAGACCCAGTACTTC
CASSLRQGEETQYF
>TRBD1|TRBV6-1|NA|TRBJ2-7
TGTGCCAGCAGTGAACCCGGGACAGCCTCCTACGAGCAGTACTTC
CASSEPGTASYEQYF
>TRBD2|TRBV27|NA|TRBJ2-3
TGTGCCAGCAGTTTATCTGCTAGAGCGGGGGAGGTTCGGGAGCAGTATTTT
CASSLSARAGEVREQYF
>NA|TRBV5-6|NA|TRBJ2-1
TGTGCCAGCAGCTATCAAGGTTACAATGAGCAGTTCTTC
CASSYQGYNEQFF
>NA|TRBV7-6|once|TRBJ1-1
TGTGCCAGCAGCTTAAGGGGGAACACTGAAGCTTTCTTT
CASSLRGNTEAFF
>TRBD1|TRBV27|NA|TRBJ2-7
TGTGCCAGCAGTCCTTCACAGGGGGCTATCGCCTACGAGCAGTACTTC
CASSPSQGAIAYEQYF
>NA|TRBV4-1|NA|TRBJ1-5
TGCGCCAGCAGCCAAGATGGGGGGGGGCGGAGCAATCAGCCCCAGCATTTT
CASSQDGGGRSNQPQHF
>TRBD1|TRBV4-1|NA|TRBJ1-3
TGCGCCAGCAGCGAAACACAGGGGGGCTCTGGAAACACCATATATTTT
CASSETQGGSGNTIYF
>TRBD2|TRBV11-2|NA|TRBJ2-7
TGTGCCAGCAGCTGGGGACTACCTTACGAGCAGTACTTC
CASSWGLPYEQYF
>NA|TRBV6-6|NA|TRBJ2-1
TGTGCCAGCAGTTATTCTTATGGAAGTGAGCAGTTCTTC
CASSYSYGSEQFF
>TRBD1|TRBV5-4|NA|TRBJ1-2
TGTGCCAGCAGCTTCACAGGGGCGGAGGGCTACACCTTC
CASSFTGAEGYTF
>NA|TRBV27|NA|TRBJ2-1
TGTGCCAGCAGCCGAAACCTGGACAGAGACAATGAGCAGTTCTTC
CASSRNLDRDNEQFF
>NA|TRBV15|NA|TRBJ2-7
TGTGCCACCAGCAGAGATGTTGGCGGGTACGAGCAGTACTTC
CATSRDVGGYEQYF
>NA|TRBV11-2|NA|TRBJ2-1
TGTGCCAGCAGCCCTGGGGGGGCCCCGAGGGAGCAGTTCTTC
CASSPGGAPREQFF
>NA|TRBV2|NA|TRBJ2-7
TGTGCCAGCAGTTCCCAGGCTACCCTTGAGTACGAGCAGTACTTC
CASSSQATLEYEQYF
>NA|TRBV28|NA|TRBJ1-1
TGTGCCAGCAGTTTATTGGCCCAGAGGGGCACTGAAGCTTTCTTT
CASSLLAQRGTEAFF
>NA|TRBV27|once|TRBJ1-6
TGTGCCAGCAGTTTAGAGGGTTTCAATAATTCACCCCTCCACTTT
CASSLEGFNNSPLHF
>TRBD1|TRBV13|once|TRBJ2-1
TGTGCCAGCAGCCCCCGGGACAGCCTTTACAATGAGCAGTTCTTC
CASSPRDSLYNEQFF
>NA|TRBV4-3|NA|TRBJ2-7
TGCGCCAGCAGCCCGACGACAGTTTACTACGAGCAGTACTTC
CASSPTTVYYEQYF
>TRBD1|TRBV27|NA|TRBJ1-6
TGTGCCAGCAGTTCCCCACCCGACAGGGGGTATTCACCCCTCCACTTT
CASSSPPDRGYSPLHF
>TRBD2|TRBV19|few|TRBJ2-2
TGTGCCAGTACTTGGGAGCGGGAGGCCGGGGAGCTGTTTTTT
CASTWEREAGELFF
>NA|TRBV4-1|NA|TRBJ2-3
TGCGCCAGCAGCCAACTGGTCAGGGGGGAAGATACGCAGTATTTT
CASSQLVRGEDTQYF
>TRBD1|TRBV7-9|NA|TRBJ1-6
TGTGCCAGCAGCTCAGAGGTATTGGGGACAGGGCGCTCACCCCTCCACTTT
CASSSEVLGTGRSPLHF
>TRBD2|TRBV28|NA|TRBJ2-3
TGTGCCAGCTATGTGGTAGCGGGGGGCCTAAACTACACAGATACGCAGTATTTT
CASYVVAGGLNYTDTQYF
>NA|TRBV9|NA|TRBJ2-3
TGTGCCAGCAGCGTAGAGGAGGGGCAAACAGATACGCAGTATTTT
CASSVEEGQTDTQYF
>TRBD1|TRBV7-9|NA|TRBJ1-6
TGTGCCAGCAGCGCCAGAACAGGGGCTAATTCACCCCTCCACTTT
CASSARTGANSPLHF
>TRBD2|TRBV28|NA|TRBJ2-1
TGTGCCACGACTAGCGGGTTAAGCTCCTACAATGAGCAGTTCTTC
CATTSGLSSYNEQFF
>NA|TRBV9|NA|TRBJ2-2
TGTGCCAGCAGCTACAATACGGGGGACAATCTGTCCGGGGAGCTGTTTTTT
CASSYNTGDNLSGELFF
>NA|TRBV2|NA|TRBJ2-2
TGTGCCAGCAGTGAAGAGGCGAACACCGGGGAGCTGTTTTTT
CASSEEANTGELFF
>NA|TRBV4-3|NA|TRBJ1-3
TGCGCCAGCAGCCAAGCATACTCTGGAAACACCATATATTTT
CASSQAYSGNTIYF
>NA|TRBV2|NA|TRBJ2-3
TGTGCCAGCAGTGATCTCGGGCAGAAAGAAACAGATACGCAGTATTTT
CASSDLGQKETDTQYF
>NA|TRBV6-5|NA|TRBJ2-7
TGTGCCAGCAGTTACGGCCAGCTTGTGGCCTACGAGCAGTACTTC
CASSYGQLVAYEQYF
>TRBD1|TRBV10-1|once|TRBJ2-3
TGCGCCAGCAGTGCCGGACAGGCCAGCACAGATACGCAGTATTTT
CASSAGQASTDTQYF
>NA|TRBV2|NA|TRBJ2-7
TGTGCCAGCAGTGGAGGCTATCGGGCCCCCGCGCAGTACTTC
CASSGGYRAPAQYF
>NA|TRBV7-2|NA|TRBJ2-2
TGTGCCAGCAGGGACCACAGGACCGGGTGGACCGGGGAGCTGTTTTTT
CASRDHRTGWTGELFF
>NA|TRBV4-3|NA|TRBJ2-7
TGCGCCAGCAGCCAAATCTGGGGCTCTGAAGACGAGCAGTACTTC
CASSQIWGSEDEQYF
>NA|TRBV19|NA|TRBJ1-2
TGTGCCACCCTCCTTGTCGGGACGTCACGCAACATGACCTTC
CATLLVGTSRNMTF
>NA|TRBV30|once|TRBJ1-1
TGTGCCTGGAGCCATGGGACAGAAGCTTTCTTT
CAWSHGTEAFF
>TRBD1|TRBV11-2|NA|TRBJ1-5
TGTGCCAGCAGCCCCGGGACAGGGTATCAGCCCCAGCATTTT
CASSPGTGYQPQHF
>TRBD1|TRBV7-6|NA|TRBJ2-7
TGTGCCAGCAGCTTCGACAGGGTGGGAAGCGAGCAGTACTTC
CASSFDRVGSEQYF
>TRBD1|TRBV5-5|NA|TRBJ1-2
TGTGCCAGCAGCTTGGAGACAGGGTTCTATGGCTACACCTTC
CASSLETGFYGYTF
>NA|TRBV27|NA|TRBJ2-1
TGTGCCAGCAGTTTATTAACACCTACTTCCCACAATGAGCAGTTCTTC
CASSLLTPTSHNEQFF
>NA|TRBV6-6|NA|TRBJ1-2
TGTGCCAGCAGTTACGCCATGGGGGGTGATGGCTACACCTTC
CASSYAMGGDGYTF